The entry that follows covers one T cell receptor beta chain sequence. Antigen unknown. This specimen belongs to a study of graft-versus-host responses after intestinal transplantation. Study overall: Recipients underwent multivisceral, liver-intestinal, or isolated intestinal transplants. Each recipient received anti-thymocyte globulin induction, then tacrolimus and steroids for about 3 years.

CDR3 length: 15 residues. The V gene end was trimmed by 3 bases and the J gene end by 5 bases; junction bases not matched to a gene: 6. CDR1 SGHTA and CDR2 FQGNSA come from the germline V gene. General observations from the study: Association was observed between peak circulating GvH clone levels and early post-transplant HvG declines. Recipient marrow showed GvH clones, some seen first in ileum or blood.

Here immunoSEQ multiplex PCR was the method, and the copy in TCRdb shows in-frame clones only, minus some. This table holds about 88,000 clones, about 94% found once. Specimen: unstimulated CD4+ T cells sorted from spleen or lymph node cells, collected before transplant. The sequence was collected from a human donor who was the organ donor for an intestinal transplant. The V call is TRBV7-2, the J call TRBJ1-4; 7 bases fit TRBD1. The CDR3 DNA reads TGTGCCAGCAGCTTTACCCAGGGGGGGAATGAAAAACTGTTTTTT. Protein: CASSFTQGGNEKLFF.